The source of this T cell receptor (beta chain) is a study of low-dose radiotherapy and immunotherapy resistance in tumors. Study summary: The patients were given nivolumab 240 mg every two weeks and ipilimumab 1 mg/kg every six weeks, through an intravenous route. Every day for four cycles from cycle 1 day 1, patients took 300 mg of oral aspirin.

This CDR3 has 15 residues. Between the trimmed V and J ends, which lost 0 bases and 5 bases, there was a span of 13 bases. Germline V gives CDR1 MGHRA, CDR2 YSYEKL. This clonotype has ten or more counts. First-strand cDNA relied on TRAV- and TRBV-specific primers spanning alpha and beta chains. It was with a constant-region primer and a V-primer adapter that TCRs were amplified over approximately 18 PCR cycles. In vitro transcription served to amplify the isolated mRNA. TCRdb itself ran the reads through MiXCR, one entry per CDR3 protein. The table lists tens of thousands of distinct CDR3 sequences, 26% of them singletons. Noted time point: before trial treatment.

The gene calls are TRBV4-1 and TRBJ1-1, with TRBD1 as a possible D gene (5 bases). The sequenced sample was PBMCs, obtained before treatment. This clonotype was sampled from a male donor with rectosigmoid adenocarcinoma. CDR3 coding DNA: TGCGCCAGCAGCCAAGAAATAAGGGGCAGGACTGAAGCTTTCTTT. Amino acid sequence: CASSQEIRGRTEAFF.